What follows are 15 T cell receptor beta chains derived from one specimen sequenced in a study of OX40 agonist ivuxolimab in advanced cancers. Profiling relied on immunoSEQ multiplex PCR, and the TCRdb table lists in-frame clones only, not all of them. In the table there are 35,000 to 50,000 clones, about 89% of which are singletons. The material sequenced was CD4+ or CD8+ T cells sorted from blood, taken in a trial of the OX40 agonist ivuxolimab. The receptors were gathered from an adult with an advanced solid tumor such as melanoma, head and neck, liver or kidney cancer.

The V gene is TRBV5-6, the J gene TRBJ1-1, with D unclear. V lost 3 bases and J lost 0, with 6 bases in between. CDR1 is SGHDT and CDR2 is YYEEEE in the germline V gene. The CDR3 length is 13 residues. CDR3 in amino acids: CASSSGLNTEAFF. CDR3 sequence (DNA): TGTGCCAGCAGCTCCGGGTTGAACACTGAAGCTTTCTTT. The variable domain in full, with the rest retrieved from reference TRBV5-6 and TRBJ1-1, is DAGVTQSPTHLIKTRGQQVTLRCSPKSGHDTVSWYQQALGQGPQFIFQYYEEEERQRGNFPDRFSGHQFPNYSSELNVNALLLGDSALYLCASSSGLNTEAFFGQGTRLTVV.

This clone has just a few counts. The chain joins TRBV7-9 to TRBJ1-2, with TRBD1 matching over 7 bases. Germline trimming cut 5 bases from V and 3 bases from J; bases unmatched to any gene: 3. Germline CDR1 SEHNR, CDR2 FQNEAQ (reference sequence). The CDR3 extends over 13 amino acids. DNA of the CDR3: TGTGCCAGCAGCACTGACAGGGACTATGGCTACACCTTC. Amino acids: CASSTDRDYGYTF.

A single count supports this clone. The chain couples TRBV4-3 to TRBJ2-6; 9 nucleotides align to TRBD1. The CDR3 is 16 residues long. The V segment lost 4 bases and the J segment 1 base; nucleotides outside the gene matches: 2. CDR1 is LGHNA, CDR2 YSLEER, per germline. The CDR3 loop reads CASSRGQGSGANVLTF. The CDR3 region has the DNA TGCGCCAGCAGCCGGGGACAGGGATCTGGGGCCAACGTCCTGACTTTC.

This chain links TRBV7-6 with TRBJ1-2, with a tentative D call TRBD1 (6 bases). The V end was cut by 4 bases, the J end by 3 bases, with 12 bases between. Germline lookup yields CDR1 SGHVS and CDR2 FNYEAQ. CDR3 length equals 14 residues. CDR3 residues: CASSSMTGDYGYTF. The CDR3 nucleotides are TGTGCCAGCAGCTCTATGACAGGAGACTATGGCTACACCTTC.

The V call is TRBV7-9, the J call TRBJ1-1, with D maybe TRBD1 (5 bases). Deletions cut 5 bases from V and 2 bases from J, with 9 bases between. The CDR3 is made up of 13 amino acids. Germline CDR1 and CDR2: SEHNR and FQNEAQ (reference sequence). This CDR3 is CASSTDRNTEAFF. CDR3 DNA sequence: TGTGCCAGCAGCACCGACAGAAACACTGAAGCTTTCTTT.

This sequence joins TRBV19 and TRBJ1-2; D remains ambiguous. Per germline, CDR1 LNHDA and CDR2 SQIVND (reference sequence). The CDR3 has 12 residues. V was clipped by 6 bases and J by 8 bases, with 13 bases between them. The CDR3 coding sequence is TGTGCCAGTAGAACGGTCATTGGCGGCTACACCTTC. Its protein is CASRTVIGGYTF. Full variable domain (missing parts from reference TRBV19 and TRBJ1-2): DGGITQSPKYLFRKEGQNVTLSCEQNLNHDAMYWYRQDPGQGLRLIYYSQIVNDFQKGDIAEGYSVSREKKESFPLTVTSAQKNPTAFYLCASRTVIGGYTFGSGTRLTVV.

CDR3 DNA sequence: TGTGCCAGCACCTACCCAGGTGAAAAACTGTTTTTT. It translates to CASTYPGEKLFF. The chain joins TRBV7-9 to TRBJ1-4, with D unclear. V lost 7 bases and J 7 bases, leaving 10 bases between the germline ends. Germline CDR1 and CDR2: SEHNR and FQNEAQ (reference sequence). The CDR3 length is 12 residues.

The V and J genes are TRBV19 and TRBJ2-7, with 7 bases aligning to TRBD1. CDR1 and CDR2 from the germline V gene are LNHDA and SQIVND (reference sequence). Germline trimming cut 6 bases from V and 3 bases from J; bases unmatched to any gene: 5. CDR3 length: 13 amino acids. The CDR3 DNA reads as TGTGCCAGTAGCAATAGACAGGGCTACGAGCAGTACTTC. Translation gives CASSNRQGYEQYF.

V is TRBV6-5 and J is TRBJ1-5, with D unresolved. The CDR3 runs 15 residues. V was cut by 6 bases and J by 0 bases, with 12 bases left in between. Per germline, CDR1 MNHEY and CDR2 SVGAGI. DNA for the CDR3: TGTGCCAGCAGGATGATGACGGATAGCAATCAGCCCCAGCATTTT. Its translation is CASRMMTDSNQPQHF.

CDR3 residues: CASSVFGSNTGELFF. The CDR3 coding sequence is TGTGCCAGCAGCGTTTTCGGATCGAACACCGGGGAGCTGTTTTTT. The gene calls are TRBV9 and TRBJ2-2; D call uncertain. With 2 bases removed from V and 0 bases from J, the gap between germline ends came to 8 bases. The germline gives CDR1 SGDLS, CDR2 YYNGEE. CDR3 length: 15 residues.

V gene TRBV9 combines with J gene TRBJ1-6; 8 nucleotides match TRBD1. Germline V gives CDR1 SGDLS, CDR2 YYNGEE. The CDR3 covers 14 residues. V lost 4 bases and J lost 6; bases outside the gene matches: 3. CDR3 coding DNA: TGTGCCAGCAGCCCGGGACAGGTTAATTCACCCCTCCACTTT. Translation gives CASSPGQVNSPLHF.

The sample holds one count of this clone. The chain uses TRBV4-3 and TRBJ1-5; possibly TRBD1 for D (5 bases). The ends were cut back, 0 bases at V and 5 bases at J, with 11 bases in the middle. Germline V gene data show CDR1 as LGHNA and CDR2 as YSLEER. CDR3 size: 15 residues. The CDR3, as DNA: TGCGCCAGCAGCCAAGATAGGGGTGCCTATCAGCCCCAGCATTTT. This encodes CASSQDRGAYQPQHF.

The rearrangement links TRBV13 to TRBJ2-5; TRBD1 aligns across 10 bases. Per the germline V gene, CDR1 is PRHDT and CDR2 is FYEKMQ (reference sequence). This CDR3 is built from 14 residues. V was clipped by 4 bases and J by 6 bases; unmatched bases: 5. The CDR3 is CASSWDRGTKTQYF. In nucleotides, the CDR3 is TGTGCCAGCAGCTGGGACAGGGGAACGAAGACCCAGTACTTC.

CDR3 sequence reads: CASSLEPSLGQPQHF. CDR3 DNA sequence: TGTGCCAGCAGCTTGGAACCTTCCCTTGGGCAGCCCCAGCATTTT. The rearrangement joins TRBV5-8 to TRBJ1-5; D gene ambiguous. CDR1 and CDR2 from the germline V gene are SGHTS and YDEGEE. This CDR3 has 15 amino acids. Trimming shortened V by 0 bases and J by 7 bases, and 14 bases separated the two germline ends.

This clone was seen a few times. The V call is TRBV5-6, the J call TRBJ2-7; TRBD1 matches at 7 bases. Germline CDR1 and CDR2: SGHDT and YYEEEE. The CDR3 is 13 amino acids. The V gene end was trimmed by 5 bases and the J gene end by 5 bases; junction bases not matched to a gene: 7. The DNA of the CDR3 is TGTGCCAGCAGACCACAGGGGATCCACGAGCAGTACTTC. Its translation: CASRPQGIHEQYF.